This T cell receptor beta chain was identified in a study of coeliac disease. Across the study: Refractory type I patients had no gluten-free diet response for over 12 months. Without high-resolution HLA typing, biased TRBV7-2 usage was examined as a proof of principle. Study-wide points: TRB repertoires were largely private, with most amino acid sequences found in only one sample. Lower clonality than controls marked TRB and TRG repertoires from active celiac intraepithelial and lamina propria samples.

Data came from immunoSEQ multiplex PCR; TCRdb stores just in-frame clones and leaves some out. The profile shows 3,000 to 4,000 clones, about 47% of them singletons. On this clone itself: Its antigen is unknown.

Germline assignment: CDR1 LGHNA and CDR2 YNFKEQ. This CDR3 has 12 amino acids. V was pared by 3 bases and J by 3 bases, with 6 bases between. This receptor was obtained from a woman aged 70 to 79 with celiac disease. This sequence joins TRBV4-2 and TRBJ2-7, with TRBD2 as a possible D gene (5 bases). The sample was intraepithelial lymphocytes from the gut. CDR3 loop: CASSQGVYEQYF. The DNA for the CDR3 is TGTGCCAGCAGCCAGGGAGTCTACGAGCAGTACTTC.